The T cell receptor (beta chain) under discussion was sequenced for a study of T cell repertoires in cytomegalovirus infection. Study summary: CMV infection and matching HLA type were both indicated by public TCR beta signatures. Study-level findings and limits: The ex vivo response was dominated by HLA-C-restricted CMV-specific TCR beta clonotypes. Accumulated public TCR beta family frequency recognized individuals carrying CMV together with the relevant HLA.

This clonotype was counted only a few times. What it binds is unknown. There are 10 residues in the CDR3. Germline CDR1 DFQATT, CDR2 SNEGSKA (reference sequence). V dropped 2 bases and J dropped 5 bases, with 3 bases sitting between them. TCRdb reprocessed the reads via MiXCR and lists one record per CDR3 protein. This sample has a few hundred thousand distinct CDR3 sequences, with roughly 20% found just once. The clonotype originates from a human donor in good health (CMV status not recorded). Some clones in this sample may be carry-over from other donors' samples. The V and J genes are TRBV20-1 and TRBJ1-1; D ambiguous. The specimen sequenced was CD8+ T cells from PBMCs. CDR3 protein: CSARRTEAFF. DNA of the CDR3: TGCAGTGCTAGAAGAACTGAAGCTTTCTTT.